This is a list of T cell receptor beta chains from one sample in a study of blood T cell repertoires in COVID-19. Clones were sequenced by immunoSEQ multiplex PCR, and TCRdb holds only the in-frame ones, with some missing. The sample includes 270,000 or so clones, approximately 84% seen only once; the top ten take roughly 1.5%. Sequences were obtained from peripheral blood. These receptors were obtained from a human donor with COVID-19, enrolled during active disease. The donor label of this sample is uncertain. Each CDR3 is given with its conserved first and last residue. D genes are given only for firm matches. Some rows have no size entry. The others give once, few or many, or a class for an expanded clone.

- | 11 | TRBJ2-7 | - | TRBV7-2 | TGTGCCAGCAGCGAAAGACTAGAGCAGTACTTC | CASSERLEQYF
- | 15 | TRBJ1-5 | - | TRBV7-2 | TGTGCCAGCAGCTTAGTAGTTTTAGGCAATCAGCCCCAGCATTTT | CASSLVVLGNQPQHF
- | 15 | TRBJ1-1 | TRBD1 | TRBV27 | TGTGCCAGCATACCTTACAGGGGAAGTTCTCCTGAAGCTTTCTTT | CASIPYRGSSPEAFF
- | 11 | TRBJ2-2 | - | TRBV7-5 | TGTGCCAGAAGCCTACCCGGGGAGCTGTTTTTT | CARSLPGELFF
few | 13 | TRBJ1-1 | TRBD1 | TRBV30 | TGTGCCATTTCTAAACAGGGGGGGACTGAAGCTTTCTTT | CAISKQGGTEAFF
- | 15 | TRBJ1-4 | TRBD1 | TRBV9 | TGTGCCAGCAGCCCCCCTGGACAGGGTGATGAAAAACTGTTTTTT | CASSPPGQGDEKLFF
- | 16 | TRBJ2-7 | TRBD2 | TRBV15 | TGTGCCACCAGCAGAGAGTTAGCGGGAGGGATGAACGAGCAGTACTTC | CATSRELAGGMNEQYF
- | 15 | TRBJ2-2 | - | TRBV14 | TGTGCCAGCAGCCAAAAACAGTTGAACACCGGGGAGCTGTTTTTT | CASSQKQLNTGELFF
- | 14 | TRBJ2-3 | - | TRBV2 | TGTGCCAGCAGTGAAGGGCTAGCCCAAGGTACGCAGTATTTT | CASSEGLAQGTQYF
- | 15 | TRBJ2-2 | TRBD1 | TRBV7-3 | TGTGCCAGCAGCTTGGACAGGGCCGACACCGGGGAGCTGTTTTTT | CASSLDRADTGELFF
few | 12 | TRBJ2-5 | - | TRBV6-5 | TGTGCCACCAAATCTTCGGGGGAGACCCAGTACTTC | CATKSSGETQYF
- | 14 | TRBJ2-7 | TRBD2 | TRBV5-1 | TGCGCCAGCAGCTTCACCCTAGCGGGCTACGAGCAGTACTTC | CASSFTLAGYEQYF
- | 13 | TRBJ1-1 | - | TRBV27 | TGTGCCAGCAGTTTTATGGGGAGCACTGAAGCTTTCTTT | CASSFMGSTEAFF
- | 16 | TRBJ2-7 | TRBD1 | TRBV2 | TGTGCCAGCAGTGGACGACAGGGGGCTGGCGCCTACGAGCAGTACTTC | CASSGRQGAGAYEQYF
- | 13 | TRBJ1-2 | - | TRBV19 | TGTGCCAGCAACAGGGAGAGGGACTATGGCTACACCTTC | CASNRERDYGYTF
many | 14 | TRBJ1-5 | - | TRBV10-1 | TGCGCCAGCAGTGAGTCGGGAGACCCACAGCCCCAGCATTTT | CASSESGDPQPQHF
- | 14 | TRBJ2-7 | TRBD1 | TRBV28 | TGTGCCAGCACCGTAACAGGGGGACCCTACGAGCAGTACTTC | CASTVTGGPYEQYF
- | 14 | TRBJ2-5 | TRBD1 | TRBV3-1/TRBV3-2 | TGTGCCAGCAGACACTCCGGGACAGAAGAGACCCAGTACTTC | CASRHSGTEETQYF
- | 14 | TRBJ2-7 | - | TRBV9 | TGTGCCAGCAGCGTAGGCGCGGGCCCCTACGAGCAGTACTTC | CASSVGAGPYEQYF
- | 14 | TRBJ2-5 | - | TRBV18 | TGTGCCAGCTCACCCCCGGCGGGACAAGAGACCCAGTACTTC | CASSPPAGQETQYF
- | 16 | TRBJ2-3 | - | TRBV9 | TGTGCCAGCAGCGTGTGGGGGGAGCCCCCAGGAGATACGCAGTATTTT | CASSVWGEPPGDTQYF
- | 16 | TRBJ2-1 | TRBD1 | TRBV4-1 | TGCGCCAGCAGCCATCTCCGGGACAGGGCTCGGCATGAGCAGTTCTTC | CASSHLRDRARHEQFF
- | 13 | TRBJ1-2 | TRBD1 | TRBV15 | TGTGCCACCAGCAGACACAGGGGTACTGGCTACACCTTC | CATSRHRGTGYTF
- | 15 | TRBJ1-3 | TRBD1 | TRBV6-5 | TGTGCCAGCAGTTCAGGACAGGGGACTGGAAACACCATATATTTT | CASSSGQGTGNTIYF
- | 13 | TRBJ1-4 | - | TRBV7-6 | TGTGCCAGCAGCCCAGGACAGAATCGGGAACTGTTTTTT | CASSPGQNRELFF
- | 13 | TRBJ2-3 | - | TRBV6-6 | TGTGCCAGCAGGACAGCTAGCACAGATACGCAGTATTTT | CASRTASTDTQYF
- | 15 | TRBJ1-5 | TRBD1 | TRBV7-2 | TGTGCCAGCAGCTCCAACGAGGGGGCTGGACAGCCCCAGCATTTT | CASSSNEGAGQPQHF
- | 16 | TRBJ2-5 | TRBD2 | TRBV19 | TGTGCCAGTAGTTCCGGGCTAGCGGGCCTCCAAGAGACCCAGTACTTC | CASSSGLAGLQETQYF